The clone carrying this T cell receptor (beta chain) was counted a few times. This record comes from a study of T-cell memory formation after mild COVID-19. MiXCR, run by TCRdb on the 5' RACE reads, gives a single entry per CDR3 protein. This table holds just over 350,000 distinct CDR3 sequences, approximately 15% found once. V was clipped by 1 base and J by 5 bases; unmatched bases: 8. CDR1 and CDR2 (germline): DFQATT, SNEGSKA (reference sequence). The CDR3 runs 15 residues. Sequencing was carried out using PBMCs or a T cell subset sorted from them (not recorded which). This chain connects TRBV20-1 to TRBJ2-7; 10 bases line up with TRBD1. This clonotype was obtained from a man aged 18-30 years who had mild COVID-19 (a few samples of this study predate the infection). Cell type and time point are not known. The CDR3 DNA reads as TGCAGTGCTAGAGGGGACAGGGGACTTTTCGACGAGCAGTACTTC. Amino acids: CSARGDRGLFDEQYF.